The sequence of this TCR beta chain was determined in a study of T cell responses to AZD1222 COVID-19 vaccine. The study, taken as a whole, reports: Repertoire sampling happened only post peak T cell response. Among AZD1222 vaccinees, only 5 or 6 were seropositive at baseline. The breadth and depth of Spike-specific TCRs increased once two AZD1222 doses had been given. Unmutated regions of variants are reportedly targeted by nearly half of spike-specific TCRs.

The table lists this clone with many counts. Its target is unknown. The protocol was immunoSEQ multiplex PCR, while the TCRdb copy is restricted to in-frame clones and leaves out a portion. The top ten clones hold 15% to 20% of a sample with 100,000 or so clones, 84% of them seen once. CDR3 size: 13 residues. Germline V gene lookup returns CDR1 MNHEY and CDR2 SVGAGI. V dropped 4 bases and J dropped 7 bases, with 11 bases sitting between them. The specimen comprised peripheral blood, sampled on day 0 of AZD1222 vaccination. This clonotype was sampled from an adult in good health. V is TRBV6-5 and J is TRBJ2-1; maybe TRBD2 (5 bases). The chain's CDR3 is CASSSLPGNEQFF. CDR3 DNA sequence: TGTGCCAGCAGTTCCCTCCCGGGGAATGAGCAGTTCTTC.